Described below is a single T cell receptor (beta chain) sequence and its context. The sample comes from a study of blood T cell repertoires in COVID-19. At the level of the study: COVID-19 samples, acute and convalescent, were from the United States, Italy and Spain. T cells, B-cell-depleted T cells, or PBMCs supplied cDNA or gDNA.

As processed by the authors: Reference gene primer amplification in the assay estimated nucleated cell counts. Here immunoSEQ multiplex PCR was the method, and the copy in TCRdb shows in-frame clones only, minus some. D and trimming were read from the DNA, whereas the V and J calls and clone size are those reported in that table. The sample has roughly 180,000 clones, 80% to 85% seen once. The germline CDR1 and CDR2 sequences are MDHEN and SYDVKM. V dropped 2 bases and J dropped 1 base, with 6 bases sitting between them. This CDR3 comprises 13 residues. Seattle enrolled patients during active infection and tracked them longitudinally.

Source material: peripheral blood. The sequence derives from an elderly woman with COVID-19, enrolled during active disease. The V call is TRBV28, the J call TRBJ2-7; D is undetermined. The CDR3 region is CASSLGRSYEQYF. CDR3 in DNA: TGTGCCAGCAGTTTAGGCAGATCCTACGAGCAGTACTTC.